This T cell receptor beta chain was sequenced for a study of blood T cell repertoires in COVID-19. Study-wide background: Specimens from acute and convalescent COVID-19 originated in the United States, Italy and Spain. Nucleic acid was either cDNA or gDNA, and it came from T cells, B-cell-depleted T cells, or PBMCs.

In the original processing: Quantification of nucleated cells was approximated via reference gene primer amplification. Using immunoSEQ multiplex PCR, the repertoire was profiled, and TCRdb retains in-frame clones only, with some absent. Clonal size and the V and J genes are those of that table, whereas D and trimming came from the DNA. Altogether fewer than 300,000 clones are present, over 75% being singletons, with the ten largest covering 4% to 6%. The CDR3 totals 15 residues. V gave up 0 bases and J gave up 10 bases; unmatched junction bases: 14. Germline V CDR1 and CDR2: GTSNPN, SVGIG (reference sequence).

Sequenced material: peripheral blood. The sequence was collected from a man aged 50 to 59 with active or convalescent COVID-19. The chain links TRBV30 to TRBJ1-1, with TRBD1 matching over 7 bases. CDR3 DNA sequence: TGTGCCTGGAGTGTGGAAGGGGCAGGGGGATCGAGAGCTTTCTTT. This translates into CAWSVEGAGGSRAFF.